Following are 5 T cell receptor beta chains from one sample sequenced in a study of cytomegalovirus exposure and HLA in healthy donors. PCR employed 60 Vbeta and 13 Jbeta primers. Using immunoSEQ multiplex PCR, the repertoire was profiled, and TCRdb retains in-frame clones only, with some absent. The table has 200,000 to 250,000 clones, approximately 90% seen once; the top ten hold roughly 1%. Sample: PBMCs. The receptors come from a woman younger than 35 in good health and CMV-seronegative.

This rearrangement joins TRBV11-2 to TRBJ1-2, with TRBD1 identical over 11 bases. CDR1 SGHAT and CDR2 FQNNGV come from the germline V gene. CDR3 length: 14 residues. Losses at the gene ends were 5 bases for V and 8 bases for J; bases not matched to a gene: 7. The CDR3 spells CASSRTGGARGYTF. The CDR3 region has the DNA TGTGCCAGCAGCCGGACAGGGGGCGCAAGGGGCTACACCTTC.

The V call is TRBV9, the J call TRBJ1-2; D might be TRBD1 (6 bases). Germline V gives CDR1 SGDLS, CDR2 YYNGEE. V was trimmed by 1 base and J by 6 bases, leaving 10 bases between them. The CDR3 length is 13 residues. CDR3 bases: TGTGCCAGCAGCGTACTCCCAGGGGATGGCTACACCTTC. Residues: CASSVLPGDGYTF. The full variable domain, completed using reference TRBV9 and TRBJ1-2, is DSGVTQTPKHLITATGQRVTLRCSPRSGDLSVYWYQQSLDQGLQFLIQYYNGEERAKGNILERFSAQQFPDLHSELNLSSLELGDSALYFCASSVLPGDGYTFGSGTRLTVV.

This chain uses TRBV19 with TRBJ1-4; D unclear. The CDR3 totals 13 residues. The ends were cut back, 7 bases at V and 0 bases at J, with 6 bases in the middle. Germline V gene lookup returns CDR1 LNHDA and CDR2 SQIVND (reference sequence). CDR3 in amino acids: CASKSATNEKLFF. In nucleotides, the CDR3 is TGTGCCAGTAAGAGCGCAACTAATGAAAAACTGTTTTTT.

This chain uses TRBV27 with TRBJ2-7, with D uncertain. Between the trimmed V and J ends, which lost 5 bases and 0 bases, there was a span of 14 bases. The germline gives CDR1 MNHEY, CDR2 SMNVEV (reference sequence). This CDR3 is built from 15 residues. The DNA for the CDR3 is TGTGCCAGCAGTCCACTGACACTCAGCTCCTACGAGCAGTACTTC. Its protein is CASSPLTLSSYEQYF.

This rearrangement joins TRBV6-5 to TRBJ1-5; 7 bases match TRBD1. V lost 6 bases to trimming and J lost 3 bases; unmatched junction nucleotides: 8. The CDR3 covers 15 residues. The germline CDR1 and CDR2 sequences are MNHEY and SVGAGI. In DNA, the CDR3 is TGTGCCAGCAGCGTAGACAGGGCCCTCAATCAGCCCCAGCATTTT. Protein product: CASSVDRALNQPQHF.